Listed here is a single T cell receptor (beta chain). The sample originates from a study of regulatory and conventional T cells in RAG deficiency. Germline CDR1 SGHTS, CDR2 YDEGEE. The CDR3 totals 14 residues. V shed 4 bases, J shed 3 bases, and the junction held 6 bases outside the gene matches. The method was immunoSEQ multiplex PCR; TCRdb's version includes in-frame clones alone and lacks a portion of them. The profile shows about 9,000 clones, around 80% of them singletons. These data were also filed under a second study, of regulatory T cells. As that report states: The PCR used 52 TRBV and 13 TRBJ primers.

Specimen: CD8+ T cells sorted from blood. The clonotype comes from a human donor in good health. V gene TRBV5-8 combines with J gene TRBJ2-7; 8 nucleotides line up with TRBD1. Written as DNA, the CDR3 is TGTGCCAGCAGCCCAGAGACAGGGGACTACGAGCAGTACTTC. It specifies CASSPETGDYEQYF. The complete variable domain, with remaining parts taken from reference TRBV5-8 and TRBJ2-7, reads EAGVTQSPTHLIKTRGQQATLRCSPISGHTSVYWYQQALGLGLQFLLWYDEGEERNRGNFPPRFSGRQFPNYSSELNVNALELEDSALYLCASSPETGDYEQYFGPGTRLTVT.